This passage covers 3 T cell receptor beta chains from one sample sequenced in a study of T cell responses to AZD1222 COVID-19 vaccine. Here immunoSEQ multiplex PCR was the method, and the copy in TCRdb shows in-frame clones only, minus some. The sample includes roughly 70,000 clones, 70% to 90% seen only once; the top ten take about 2.5%. Sequences were derived from peripheral blood, sampled on day 0 of AZD1222 vaccination. The origin of the receptors is an adult in good health.

This clone appeared a single time. This sequence joins TRBV28 and TRBJ1-4, with D maybe TRBD1 (5 bases). The CDR3 has 14 amino acids. The germline CDR1 and CDR2 sequences are MDHEN and SYDVKM. Trimming took off 3 bases at V and 5 bases at J, with 10 bases between the two ends. CDR3 nucleotide sequence: TGTGCCAGCAGTTTCCAGGGAGGGAATGAAAAACTGTTTTTT. This encodes CASSFQGGNEKLFF.

This chain links TRBV7-9 with TRBJ2-5; 9 bases agree with TRBD2. This CDR3 comprises 17 residues. The ends lost 2 bases at V and 2 bases at J; junction bases unmatched: 9. Germline CDR1 and CDR2: SEHNR and FQNEAQ (reference sequence). The CDR3, as DNA: TGTGCCAGCAGCTTACAGCGAGCGGGGGGAGTTCAAGAGACCCAGTACTTC. Its protein product is CASSLQRAGGVQETQYF.

CDR3 amino acids: CAGLGGEYGQPQHF. DNA of the CDR3: TGTGCCGGTCTAGGGGGGGAGTATGGTCAGCCCCAGCATTTT. This rearrangement joins TRBV7-2 to TRBJ1-5, with D tentatively TRBD1 (6 bases). V shed 11 bases and J shed 6 bases, with 20 bases lying between them. The CDR3 has 14 residues. Germline-derived CDR1 and CDR2 are SGHTA and FQGNSA.